One T cell receptor (beta chain) is described in this entry. The data derive from a study of blood T cell repertoires in COVID-19. Study information: From T cells, B-cell-depleted T cells, or PBMCs came the material, which was cDNA or gDNA.

Germline V lookup: CDR1 MNHEY, CDR2 SVGAGI. The V gene lost 7 bases and the J gene lost 6 bases, with 16 bases spanning the gap. This CDR3 has 14 residues. In the study's own analysis: The authors estimated nucleated cell counts from reference gene primer amplification. Data came from immunoSEQ multiplex PCR; TCRdb stores just in-frame clones and leaves some out. The V and J calls and clone size come from that table; D and trimming were worked out from the DNA. The table shows about 87,000 clones, with about 87% occurring only once. The chain links TRBV6-5 to TRBJ1-5, with D possibly matching TRBD1 (5 bases). The source of this sequence is a man older than 75 with acute or convalescent COVID-19. The sequenced material came from peripheral blood. The CDR3: CASKGAASAQPQHF. The CDR3 bases are TGTGCCAGCAAAGGGGCAGCTTCGGCTCAGCCCCAGCATTTT.